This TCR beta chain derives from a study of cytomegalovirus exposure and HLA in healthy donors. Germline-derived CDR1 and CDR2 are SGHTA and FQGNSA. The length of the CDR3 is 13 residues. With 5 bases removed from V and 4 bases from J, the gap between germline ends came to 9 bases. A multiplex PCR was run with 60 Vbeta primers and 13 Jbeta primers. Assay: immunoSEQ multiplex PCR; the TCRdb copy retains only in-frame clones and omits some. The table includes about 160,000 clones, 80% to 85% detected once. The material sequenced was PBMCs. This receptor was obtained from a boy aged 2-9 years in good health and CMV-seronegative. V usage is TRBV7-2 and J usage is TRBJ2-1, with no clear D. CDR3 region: CASSLVSYNEQFF. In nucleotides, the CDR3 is TGTGCCAGCAGCCTAGTCTCGTACAATGAGCAGTTCTTC.